The source of this T cell receptor beta chain is a study of breast tumors, draining lymph nodes, adjacent tissues. Overall study results and limits: Tumor repertoires ranked between lymph nodes and nontumor tissue in diversity, with V and J gene preferences. Findings are consistent with lymph node origin and intratumoral expansion of most tumor T cells.

This clonotype has only a few counts. Its specificity is unknown. Breast cancer patients provided tissue from their axillary draining lymph nodes. MiXCR, run by TCRdb on the multiplex PCR reads, gives a single entry per CDR3 protein. The table lists fewer than 90,000 distinct CDR3 sequences, approximately 30% of them singletons. Trimming removed 6 bases at V and 10 bases at J, with 19 bases between. In germline, CDR1 is SGHTA, CDR2 FQGTGA. CDR3 length: 14 amino acids. The chain has TRBV7-3 and TRBJ2-1; possibly TRBD2 for D (7 bases). The sample taken for sequencing was axillary lymph node tissue. The clonotype comes from a female donor with breast cancer. Some clones in this sample may be carry-over from other donors' samples. The CDR3 here is CASSLAGPRGEQFF. The CDR3 DNA sequence: TGTGCCAGCAGTTTAGCGGGCCCGAGGGGGGAGCAGTTCTTC.